This TCR beta chain was sequenced during a study of CXCR3-negative and CXCR3-positive naive CD8 T cells. Study outcomes and limitations: Across naive subsets, surface CD5 expression was comparable, and TCR strength was inferred from properties of the TRB CDR3. Both naive subsets had comparably high diversity; memory CD8+ cells much lower. CXCR3-positive naive cells had TRB CDR3s that were more hydrophobic than CXCR3-negative naive cells had.

Libraries of TRB cDNA were made by 5' RACE and carried UMIs. Following a re-call of the 5' RACE reads, TCRdb has one entry per CDR3 protein and lacks DNA. This repertoire includes fewer than 80,000 distinct CDR3 sequences. Cells classed as naive CD8+ T cells were CD45RO-CCR7+CD27+CD95-. This CDR3 spans 13 amino acids. The germline V gene encodes CDR1 DFQATT and CDR2 SNEGSKA (reference sequence). A remark on this clonotype: Its antigen remains unidentified.

This sequence joins TRBV20-1 and TRBJ1-1. This clonotype was sampled from a human donor in good health. Some clones in this sample may be carry-over from other donors' samples. Sequencing was performed on naive CXCR3- CD8+ T cells from blood. Stated subset: CD45RO-CCR7+CD27+CD95- naive CD8+ T cells lacking CXCR3 (TNR3-). CDR3 amino acids: CSASQGRDTEAFF.